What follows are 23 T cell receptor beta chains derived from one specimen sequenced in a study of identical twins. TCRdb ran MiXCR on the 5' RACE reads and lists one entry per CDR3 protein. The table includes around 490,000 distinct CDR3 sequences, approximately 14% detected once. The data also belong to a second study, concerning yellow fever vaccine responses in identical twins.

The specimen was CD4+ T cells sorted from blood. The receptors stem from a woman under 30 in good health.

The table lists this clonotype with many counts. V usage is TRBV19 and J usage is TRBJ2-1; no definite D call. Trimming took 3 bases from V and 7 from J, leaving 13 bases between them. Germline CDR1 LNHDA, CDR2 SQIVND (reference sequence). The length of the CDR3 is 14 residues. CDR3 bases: TGTGCCAGTAGTATTGCCGGGTACCCTAATGAGCAGTTCTTC. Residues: CASSIAGYPNEQFF.

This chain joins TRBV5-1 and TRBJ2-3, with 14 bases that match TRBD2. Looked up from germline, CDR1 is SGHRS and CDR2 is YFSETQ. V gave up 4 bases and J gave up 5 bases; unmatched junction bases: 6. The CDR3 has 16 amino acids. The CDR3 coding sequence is TGCGCCAGCAGCCCGACTAGCGGGGGGGCCGTAGATACGCAGTATTTT. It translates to CASSPTSGGAVDTQYF. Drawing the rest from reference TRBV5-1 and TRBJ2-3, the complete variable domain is KAGVTQTPRYLIKTRGQQVTLSCSPISGHRSVSWYQQTPGQGLQFLFEYFSETQRNKGNFPGRFSGRQFSNSRSEMNVSTLELGDSALYLCASSPTSGGAVDTQYFGPGTRLTVL.

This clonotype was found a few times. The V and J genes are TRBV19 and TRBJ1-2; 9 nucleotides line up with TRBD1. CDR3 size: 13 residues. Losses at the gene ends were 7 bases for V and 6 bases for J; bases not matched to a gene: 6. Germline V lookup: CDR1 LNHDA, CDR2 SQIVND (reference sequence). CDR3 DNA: TGTGCCAGTATCACCGGACAGGGGAATGGCTACACCTTC. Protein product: CASITGQGNGYTF.

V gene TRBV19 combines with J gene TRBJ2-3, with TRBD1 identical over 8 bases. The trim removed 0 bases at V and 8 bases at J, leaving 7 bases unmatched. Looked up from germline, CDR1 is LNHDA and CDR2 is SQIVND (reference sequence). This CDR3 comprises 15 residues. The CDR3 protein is CASSIDGPQGGTQYF. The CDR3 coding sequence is TGTGCCAGTAGTATAGATGGCCCACAGGGGGGTACGCAGTATTTT. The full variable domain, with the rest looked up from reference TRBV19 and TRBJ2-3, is DGGITQSPKYLFRKEGQNVTLSCEQNLNHDAMYWYRQDPGQGLRLIYYSQIVNDFQKGDIAEGYSVSREKKESFPLTVTSAQKNPTAFYLCASSIDGPQGGTQYFGPGTRLTVL.

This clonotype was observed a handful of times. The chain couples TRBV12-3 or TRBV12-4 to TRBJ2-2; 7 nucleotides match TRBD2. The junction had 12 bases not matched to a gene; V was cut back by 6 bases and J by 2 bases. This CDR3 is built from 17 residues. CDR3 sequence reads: CASRPPRDYRNTGELFF. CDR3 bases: TGTGCCAGCAGACCACCCCGGGACTACCGAAACACCGGGGAGCTGTTTTTT.

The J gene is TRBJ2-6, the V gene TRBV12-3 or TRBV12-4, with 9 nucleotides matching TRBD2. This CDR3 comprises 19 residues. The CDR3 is CTICLGLAGDSSGANVLTF. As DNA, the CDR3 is TGTACCATCTGTTTAGGTTTAGCGGGAGATTCTTCTGGGGCCAACGTCCTGACTTTC.

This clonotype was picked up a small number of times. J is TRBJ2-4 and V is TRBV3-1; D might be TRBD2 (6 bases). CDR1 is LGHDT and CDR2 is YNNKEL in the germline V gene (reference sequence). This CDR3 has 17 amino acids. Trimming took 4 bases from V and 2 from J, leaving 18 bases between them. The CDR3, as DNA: TGTGCCAGCAGCCGGGGGGACGCCCCATATTCCAAAAACATTCAGTACTTC. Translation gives CASSRGDAPYSKNIQYF.

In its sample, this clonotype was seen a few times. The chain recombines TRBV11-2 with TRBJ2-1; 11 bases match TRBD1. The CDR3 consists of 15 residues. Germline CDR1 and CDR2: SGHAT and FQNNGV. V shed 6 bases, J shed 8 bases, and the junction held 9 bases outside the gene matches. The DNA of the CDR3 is TGTGCCAGCAGTTCCCGGACAGGGGGCCTGGATGAGCAGTTCTTC. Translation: CASSSRTGGLDEQFF. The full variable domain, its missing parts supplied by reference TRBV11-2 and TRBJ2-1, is EAGVAQSPRYKIIEKRQSVAFWCNPISGHATLYWYQQILGQGPKLLIQFQNNGVVDDSQLPKDRFSAERLKGVDSTLKIQPAKLEDSAVYLCASSSRTGGLDEQFFGPGTRLTVL.

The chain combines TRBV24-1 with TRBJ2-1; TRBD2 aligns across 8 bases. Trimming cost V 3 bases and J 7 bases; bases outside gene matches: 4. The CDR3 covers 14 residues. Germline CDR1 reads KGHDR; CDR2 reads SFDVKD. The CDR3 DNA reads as TGTGCCACCAGTGATACCCGGGGGGGGAATGAGCAGTTCTTC. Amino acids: CATSDTRGGNEQFF.

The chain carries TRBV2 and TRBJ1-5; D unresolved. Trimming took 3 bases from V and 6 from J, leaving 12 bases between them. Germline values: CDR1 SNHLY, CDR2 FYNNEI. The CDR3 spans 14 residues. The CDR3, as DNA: TGTGCCAGCAGTGAGGCAACCGAGACTCAGCCCCAGCATTTT. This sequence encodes CASSEATETQPQHF.

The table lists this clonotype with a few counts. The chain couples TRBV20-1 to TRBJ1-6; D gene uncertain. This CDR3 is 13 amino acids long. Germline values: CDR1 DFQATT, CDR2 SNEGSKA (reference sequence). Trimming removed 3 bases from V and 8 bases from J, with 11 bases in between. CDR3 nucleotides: TGCAGTGCTAGTGGTTTGAATGATTCACCCCTCCACTTT. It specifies CSASGLNDSPLHF.

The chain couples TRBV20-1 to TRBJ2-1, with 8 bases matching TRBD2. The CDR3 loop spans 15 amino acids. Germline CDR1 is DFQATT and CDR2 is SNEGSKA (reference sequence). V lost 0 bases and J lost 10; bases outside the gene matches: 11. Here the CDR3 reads CSARDPAGAYGEQFF. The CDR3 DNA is TGCAGTGCTAGAGATCCAGCGGGGGCTTATGGAGAGCAGTTCTTC.

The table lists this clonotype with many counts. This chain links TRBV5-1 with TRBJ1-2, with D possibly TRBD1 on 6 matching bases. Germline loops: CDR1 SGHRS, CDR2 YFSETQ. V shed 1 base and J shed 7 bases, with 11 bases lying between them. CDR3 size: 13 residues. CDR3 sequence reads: CASSLPGDGGYTF. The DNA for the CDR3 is TGCGCCAGCAGCTTGCCAGGGGACGGTGGCTACACCTTC. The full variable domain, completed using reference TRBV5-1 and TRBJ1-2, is KAGVTQTPRYLIKTRGQQVTLSCSPISGHRSVSWYQQTPGQGLQFLFEYFSETQRNKGNFPGRFSGRQFSNSRSEMNVSTLELGDSALYLCASSLPGDGGYTFGSGTRLTVV.

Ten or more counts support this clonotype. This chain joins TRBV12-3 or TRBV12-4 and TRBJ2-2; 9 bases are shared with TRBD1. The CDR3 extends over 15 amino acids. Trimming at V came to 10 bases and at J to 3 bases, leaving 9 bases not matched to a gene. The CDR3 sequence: CATRKGQGYTGELFF. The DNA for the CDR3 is TGTGCCACCCGAAAGGGACAGGGCTACACCGGGGAGCTGTTTTTT.

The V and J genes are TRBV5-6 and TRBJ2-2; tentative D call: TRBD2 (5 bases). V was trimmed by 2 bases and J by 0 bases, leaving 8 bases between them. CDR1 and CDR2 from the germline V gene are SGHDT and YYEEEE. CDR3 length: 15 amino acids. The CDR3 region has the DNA TGTGCCAGCAGCTTTGAGCGGACGAACACCGGGGAGCTGTTTTTT. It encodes CASSFERTNTGELFF.

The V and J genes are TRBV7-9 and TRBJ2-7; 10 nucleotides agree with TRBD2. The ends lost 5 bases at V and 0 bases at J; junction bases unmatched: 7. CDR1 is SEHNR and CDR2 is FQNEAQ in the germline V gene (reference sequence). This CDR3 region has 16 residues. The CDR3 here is CASSHILAGSSYEQYF. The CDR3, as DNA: TGTGCCAGCAGCCACATACTAGCGGGGAGCTCCTACGAGCAGTACTTC.

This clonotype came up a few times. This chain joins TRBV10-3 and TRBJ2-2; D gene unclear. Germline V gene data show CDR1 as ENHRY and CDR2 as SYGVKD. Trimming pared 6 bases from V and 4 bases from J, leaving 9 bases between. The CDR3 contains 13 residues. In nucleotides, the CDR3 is TGTGCCATCAGCGATAGCCGCACCGGGGAGCTGTTTTTT. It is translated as CAISDSRTGELFF.

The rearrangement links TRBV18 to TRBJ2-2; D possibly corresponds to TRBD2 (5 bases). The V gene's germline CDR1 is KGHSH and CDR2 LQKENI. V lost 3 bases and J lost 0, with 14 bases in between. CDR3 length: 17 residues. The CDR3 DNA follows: TGTGCCAGCTCACCTCTCGAGGCTAGCCCGAACACCGGGGAGCTGTTTTTT. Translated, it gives CASSPLEASPNTGELFF.

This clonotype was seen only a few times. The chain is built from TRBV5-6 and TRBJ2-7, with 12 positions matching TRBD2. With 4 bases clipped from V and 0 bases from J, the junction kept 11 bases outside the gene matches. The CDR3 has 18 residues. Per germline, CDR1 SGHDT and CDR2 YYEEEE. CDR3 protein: CASSRPGLAGHHSYEQYF. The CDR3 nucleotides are TGTGCCAGCAGCCGGCCGGGACTAGCGGGTCATCACTCCTACGAGCAGTACTTC.

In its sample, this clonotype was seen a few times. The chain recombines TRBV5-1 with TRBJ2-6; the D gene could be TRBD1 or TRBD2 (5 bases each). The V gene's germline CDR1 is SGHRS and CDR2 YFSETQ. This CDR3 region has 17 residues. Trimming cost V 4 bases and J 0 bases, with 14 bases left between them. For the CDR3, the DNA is TGCGCCAGCAGCCCCTCCGGGGCGAGCTCTGGGGCCAACGTCCTGACTTTC. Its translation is CASSPSGASSGANVLTF. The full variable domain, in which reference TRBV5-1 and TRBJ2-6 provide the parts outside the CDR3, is KAGVTQTPRYLIKTRGQQVTLSCSPISGHRSVSWYQQTPGQGLQFLFEYFSETQRNKGNFPGRFSGRQFSNSRSEMNVSTLELGDSALYLCASSPSGASSGANVLTFGAGSRLTVL.

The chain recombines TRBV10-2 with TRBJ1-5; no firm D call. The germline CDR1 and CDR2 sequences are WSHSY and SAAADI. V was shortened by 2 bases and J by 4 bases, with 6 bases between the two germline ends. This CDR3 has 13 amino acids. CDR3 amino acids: CASSETDNQPQHF. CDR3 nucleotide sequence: TGCGCCAGCAGTGAGACAGATAATCAGCCCCAGCATTTT.

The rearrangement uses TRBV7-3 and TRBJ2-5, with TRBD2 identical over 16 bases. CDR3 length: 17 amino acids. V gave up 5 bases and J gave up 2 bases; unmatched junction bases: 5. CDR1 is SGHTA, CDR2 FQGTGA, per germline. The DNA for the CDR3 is TGTGCCAGCAGCCCCGGGACTAGCGGGAGGGAACAAGAGACCCAGTACTTC. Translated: CASSPGTSGREQETQYF.

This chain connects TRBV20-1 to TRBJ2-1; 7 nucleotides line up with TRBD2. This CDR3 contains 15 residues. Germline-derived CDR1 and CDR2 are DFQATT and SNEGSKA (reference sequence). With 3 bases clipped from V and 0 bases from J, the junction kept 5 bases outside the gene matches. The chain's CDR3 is CSARTSRGSYNEQFF. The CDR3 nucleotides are TGCAGTGCTAGGACTAGCCGAGGCTCCTACAATGAGCAGTTCTTC.